This T cell receptor beta chain was documented in a study of cytomegalovirus exposure and HLA in healthy donors. PCR used 60 Vbeta primers and 13 Jbeta primers. Repertoires were generated with immunoSEQ multiplex PCR, while TCRdb's copy carries only in-frame clones and drops some. The sample shows around 150,000 clones, about 79% of them seen only once. V gave up 4 bases and J gave up 3 bases; unmatched junction bases: 5. CDR1 and CDR2 from the germline V gene are SGHTA and FQGNSA. This CDR3 has 14 amino acids. Specimen: PBMCs. The V call is TRBV7-2, the J call TRBJ1-1, with TRBD1 identical over 7 bases. The receptor was derived from a man aged 35 to 55 in good health and CMV-seropositive. Here the CDR3 DNA reads TGTGCCAGCAGCTCAGGGGGATGGTACACTGAAGCTTTCTTT. Its translation is CASSSGGWYTEAFF.